Detailed here is one T cell receptor beta chain. One end of the junction fails to match germline, which may point to a read error. This sample stems from a study of blood T cell repertoires in COVID-19. Germline CDR1 KGHSH, CDR2 LQKENI. The length of the CDR3 is 16 residues. Repertoires were generated with immunoSEQ multiplex PCR, while TCRdb's copy carries only in-frame clones and drops some. The sample has about 140,000 clones, more than 75% seen once. The rearrangement uses TRBV18 and TRBJ1-2; TRBD1 might be the D (5 bases). This sequence was found in a woman between 50 and 59 years old who had recovered from COVID-19. The material sequenced was PBMCs or T cells enriched from blood (not recorded which). The CDR3 nucleotides read TGTGCCAGCTCCCCACCCGGCTCAAAAGGGGACTATGGCTACACCTTC. Protein: CASSPPGSKGDYGYTF.